This is a list of T cell receptor beta chains from one sample in a study of T cells in Graves' hyperthyroidism and ophthalmopathy. TCRdb used MiXCR to reprocess the multiplex PCR reads, holding one entry per CDR3 protein. The data show around 250,000 distinct CDR3 sequences, 16% seen once. Material: blood. These receptors were taken from a woman aged 18 to 35 with Graves' ophthalmopathy. The CDR3 runs from the conserved cysteine through the conserved F or W. A D gene is named only where the DNA matches it firmly. Size is stated for part of the rows, as once, few or many counts, or as a class when the clone is expanded.

TGCAGTGCTGGGTCGCAGAATAATTCACCCCTCCACTTT | CSAGSQNNSPLHF | TRBV20-1 | few | - | TRBJ1-6
TGTGCCAGCAGTGCCCCGGGTTGGGGCACTGAAGCTTTCTTT | CASSAPGWGTEAFF | TRBV2 | many | - | TRBJ1-1
TGTGCCAGCAGCTCCCCTAGCGGGAGCTCCTACGAGCAGTACTTC | CASSSPSGSSYEQYF | TRBV7-2 | many | TRBD2 | TRBJ2-7
TGTGCCAGCAACATCCCGGGACAGGGTACAGATACGCAGTATTTT | CASNIPGQGTDTQYF | TRBV7-6 | many | TRBD1 | TRBJ2-3
TGTGCCAGCAGCTTGGTTGACCACACAGATACGCAGTATTTT | CASSLVDHTDTQYF | TRBV5-8 | many | - | TRBJ2-3
TGCAGTGCTAGAGTGGGAGCCAGATTGAACACTGAAGCTTTCTTT | CSARVGARLNTEAFF | TRBV20-1 | many | - | TRBJ1-1
TGTGCCAGCAGCGTTGGTCGGACTAACACCGGGGAGCTGTTTTTT | CASSVGRTNTGELFF | TRBV9 | - | - | TRBJ2-2
TGTGCCAGCAGCGTAGAGGGTCATGGCTACACCTTC | CASSVEGHGYTF | TRBV9 | many | - | TRBJ1-2
TGTGCCAGTAGTCTAACAGGGGGCTCGTACACTGAAGCTTTCTTT | CASSLTGGSYTEAFF | TRBV19 | few | TRBD1 | TRBJ1-1
TGCAGTGCTAGCGGCGGGAGTTACGAGCAGTACTTC | CSASGGSYEQYF | TRBV20-1 | few | TRBD2 | TRBJ2-7
TGTGCCAGCCTCCGGGACACTTATAGCAATCAGCCCCAGCATTTT | CASLRDTYSNQPQHF | TRBV6-1 | many | - | TRBJ1-5
TGTGCCAGCAGTAGTAATTCCGGAATCCAAGAGACCCAGTACTTC | CASSSNSGIQETQYF | TRBV7-3 | many | - | TRBJ2-5
TGTGCCAGCAGCCACCGACGTACAGGGGACGGCACAGATACGCAGTATTTT | CASSHRRTGDGTDTQYF | TRBV28 | - | TRBD1 | TRBJ2-3
TGTGCCAGCAGCTTCGGGACAGGGGTAGACGAGCAGTACTTC | CASSFGTGVDEQYF | TRBV7-9 | many | TRBD1 | TRBJ2-7
TGCGCCAGCAGCCTGATTAAACTAGCCTCCTACAATGAGCAGTTCTTC | CASSLIKLASYNEQFF | TRBV5-1 | many | - | TRBJ2-1
TGTGCCAGCAGTGAACCCGAGGACGGCAGCGATCTTAACACTGAAGCTTTCTTT | CASSEPEDGSDLNTEAFF | TRBV6-1 | many | - | TRBJ1-1
TGTGCCAGCAGCCAAAATAGCGGGAGGGGAAATGAGCAGTTCTTC | CASSQNSGRGNEQFF | TRBV4-2 | - | TRBD2 | TRBJ2-1
TGTGCCAGCTCCGCCTCGGGGGGCGCGGGAACTGAAGCTTTCTTT | CASSASGGAGTEAFF | TRBV7-2 | many | - | TRBJ1-1
TGTGCCAGCAGCTGGGGGGGCTACAATGAGCAGTTCTTC | CASSWGGYNEQFF | TRBV11-2 | - | TRBD2 | TRBJ2-1
TGTGCCAGCAGCGCGGGAGCGAACACCGGGGAGCTGTTTTTT | CASSAGANTGELFF | TRBV2 | many | TRBD2 | TRBJ2-2
TGTGCCAGCAGTCCAATTGGAAGGATGAACACTGAAGCTTTCTTT | CASSPIGRMNTEAFF | TRBV6-1 | many | - | TRBJ1-1
TGCAGTGCTAGAAGGACTAGACAGGGCGAGCAGTACTTC | CSARRTRQGEQYF | TRBV20-1 | many | - | TRBJ2-7
TGTGCCAGCAACCCAACGGTGAGGACTAGCGGGGGGGGGGGCGCCTACGAGCAGTACTTC | CASNPTVRTSGGGGAYEQYF | TRBV28 | - | TRBD2 | TRBJ2-7
TGTGCCAGCAGTTTGGTGGTCGCGGGGGCTCACACAGATACGCAGTATTTT | CASSLVVAGAHTDTQYF | TRBV12-3/TRBV12-4 | many | - | TRBJ2-3
TGTGCCAGCAGCATTACCGACTCCTCCTATAATTCACCCCTCCACTTT | CASSITDSSYNSPLHF | TRBV28 | many | - | TRBJ1-6
TGTGCCAGCAGTTTAGCCGCCTGGACTAGCGGGATCTTTAGCTCCTACGAGCAGTACTTC | CASSLAAWTSGIFSSYEQYF | TRBV28 | many | TRBD2 | TRBJ2-7
TGCAGTGCTCTGAACACGGACGCCTACGAGCAGTACTTC | CSALNTDAYEQYF | TRBV20-1 | many | - | TRBJ2-7
TGTGCCAGCAGTTTCCGCGGACAGGGGCGAACCTTTAACTATGGCTACACCTTC | CASSFRGQGRTFNYGYTF | TRBV28 | - | TRBD1 | TRBJ1-2
TGTGCTAGCAGCTTAGCTGGACCATCTCCCAACACCGGGGAGCTGTTTTTT | CASSLAGPSPNTGELFF | TRBV7-7 | - | - | TRBJ2-2
TGTGCCAGCCATAGTCTACAGGGGGGATCACCCCTCCACTTT | CASHSLQGGSPLHF | TRBV2 | many | TRBD1 | TRBJ1-6
TGTGCCAGCTCACCGGCTCGGGGGGACACTGAAGCTTTCTTT | CASSPARGDTEAFF | TRBV18 | many | - | TRBJ1-1